The rows below give T cell receptor beta chains drawn from one sample of a study of T cell repertoires in cytomegalovirus infection. Using its own MiXCR run on the reads, TCRdb lists one record per CDR3 protein. The table includes 250,000 to 400,000 distinct CDR3 sequences, 20% to 25% detected once. These receptors have no identified antigens. Sequenced material: cultured PBMCs, taken from culture after CMV antigen stimulation. The receptors originated from a human donor in good health (CMV status not recorded). Some clones in this sample may be carry-over from other donors' samples. CDR3s include the opening cysteine and the closing phenylalanine or tryptophan. Rows may omit the clone size; those that give it use once, few, many or a size class.

TRBJ2-2 NA TRBV12-3/TRBV12-4 13 CASSQTNTGELFF
TRBJ1-6 many TRBV14 14 CASSQDMANSPLHF
TRBJ2-1 NA TRBV6-6 14 CASSRQRLNNEQFF
TRBJ1-1 NA TRBV19 15 CASSRTGAMNTEAFF
TRBJ1-4 many TRBV12-3/TRBV12-4 16 CASSGQAGATNEKLFF
TRBJ2-5 many TRBV6-6 16 CASSYETTGYQETQYF
TRBJ2-7 few TRBV11-2 15 CASSTETGPFYEQYF
TRBJ2-1 NA TRBV28 12 CASSGRIMKQFF
TRBJ2-5 few TRBV5-5 15 CASSFVGVFGETQYF
TRBJ1-5 NA TRBV19 12 CASTWRGQPQHF
TRBJ2-2 NA TRBV9 16 CASSVVSGGDTGELFF
TRBJ2-5 NA TRBV7-9 16 CASSFPAGLGGETQYF
TRBJ2-1 many TRBV27 15 CASSPGTGTYNEQFF
TRBJ1-2 NA TRBV7-9 16 CASSFAKWGDTYGYTF
TRBJ1-5 NA TRBV4-3 17 CASSHPWGSYSNQPQHF
TRBJ1-4 few TRBV7-2 13 CASRGTGSEKLFF
TRBJ2-1 few TRBV19 12 CASSIAGYEQFF
TRBJ1-1 NA TRBV28 14 CASIKRGGYTEAFF
TRBJ2-7 many TRBV7-2 15 CASSLRPGGDYEQYF
TRBJ1-1 few TRBV20-1 13 CSASYGLNTEAFF
TRBJ2-7 few TRBV9 15 CASSVGWTDSYEQYF
TRBJ1-1 NA TRBV20-1 12 CSATRSNTEAFF
TRBJ2-1 few TRBV7-2 13 CASSPRIHNEQFF
TRBJ2-5 NA TRBV6-5 17 CASSYGPLAGVAETQYF
TRBJ2-1 NA TRBV9 16 CASSAGLAGVLNEQFF
TRBJ2-3 many TRBV7-2 17 CASSLKSGGSSTDTQYF
TRBJ2-2 many TRBV19 16 CASTPDRASMAGELFF
TRBJ2-3 few TRBV5-4 13 CASSSSGSYTQYF
TRBJ2-2 few TRBV15 14 CATSRSGLAGELFF
TRBJ1-5 many TRBV7-2 16 CASSSYGTFSAQPQHF
TRBJ1-1 few TRBV19 13 CASSIYASTEAFF
TRBJ2-3 NA TRBV7-2 15 CASSFPSGMTDTQYF
TRBJ2-1 NA TRBV9 14 CASSVDQGGNEQFF
TRBJ1-1 few TRBV6-5 15 CASSYSLAGGTEAFF
TRBJ2-2 few TRBV11-3 14 CASSGRQGAGELFF
TRBJ1-2 NA TRBV6-1 13 CASSRGNLYGYTF
TRBJ2-4 few TRBV6-5 16 CASSPLAGLAKNIQYF
TRBJ2-6 few TRBV7-6 18 CASSLGTYWGSGANVLTF
TRBJ1-3 many TRBV7-2 15 CASIKRAEYGNTIYF
TRBJ2-1 few TRBV7-6 17 CASSLGLRENDRNEQFF
TRBJ2-7 NA TRBV18 14 CASSPRTGLYEQYF
TRBJ2-7 many TRBV7-2 13 CASSAVRGYEQYF
TRBJ2-5 many TRBV7-2 15 CASSYSVGGPETQYF
TRBJ2-1 NA TRBV24-1 15 CATSDRRASHNEQFF
TRBJ2-2 few TRBV5-1 16 CASSSRNRGNTGELFF
TRBJ2-5 few TRBV7-2 14 CASSFSWLQETQYF
TRBJ2-7 many TRBV19 14 CASSGGTESYEQYF
TRBJ1-6 few TRBV7-9 18 CASSFLPGQEAGSSPLHF
TRBJ2-1 NA TRBV20-1 14 CSAIKAGAYNEQFF
TRBJ2-1 few TRBV27 18 CASSLRLAGGSSYNEQFF
TRBJ1-6 NA TRBV6-5 15 CASSSVTGANSPLHF